This T cell receptor beta chain came from a study of blood T cell repertoires in COVID-19. Repertoires were generated with immunoSEQ multiplex PCR, while TCRdb's copy carries only in-frame clones and drops some. The sample lists roughly 160,000 clones; roughly 91% were seen once. J gave up 5 bases and V 7 bases, and 4 bases lay outside the gene matches. This CDR3 has 14 amino acids. Germline V gives CDR1 SNHLY, CDR2 FYNNEI. The chain has TRBV2 and TRBJ2-3, with 12 bases lining up with TRBD1. The clonotype originates from a man in his fifties who had recovered from COVID-19. Sequenced: peripheral blood. CDR3 region: CASTGQGAKDTQYF. The CDR3 DNA reads as TGTGCCAGCACGGGACAGGGGGCAAAAGATACGCAGTATTTT.